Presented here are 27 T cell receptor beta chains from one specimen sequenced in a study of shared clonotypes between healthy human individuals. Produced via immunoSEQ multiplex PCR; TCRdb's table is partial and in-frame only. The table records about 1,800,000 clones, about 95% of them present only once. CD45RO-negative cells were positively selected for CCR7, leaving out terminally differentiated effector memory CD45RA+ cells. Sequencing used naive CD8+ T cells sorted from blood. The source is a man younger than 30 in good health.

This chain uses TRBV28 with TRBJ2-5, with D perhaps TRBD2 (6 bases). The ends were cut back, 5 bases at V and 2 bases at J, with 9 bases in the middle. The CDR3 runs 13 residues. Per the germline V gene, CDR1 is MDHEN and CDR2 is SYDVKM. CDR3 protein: CASSGDLQETQYF. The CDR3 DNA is TGTGCCAGCAGTGGGGACTTACAAGAGACCCAGTACTTC.

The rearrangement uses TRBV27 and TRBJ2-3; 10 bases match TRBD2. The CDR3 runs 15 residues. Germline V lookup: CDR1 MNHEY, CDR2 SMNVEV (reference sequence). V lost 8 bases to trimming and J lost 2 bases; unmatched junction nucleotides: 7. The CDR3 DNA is TGTGCCAGCTCCGGACTAGCGGATCCCACAGATACGCAGTATTTT. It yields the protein CASSGLADPTDTQYF.

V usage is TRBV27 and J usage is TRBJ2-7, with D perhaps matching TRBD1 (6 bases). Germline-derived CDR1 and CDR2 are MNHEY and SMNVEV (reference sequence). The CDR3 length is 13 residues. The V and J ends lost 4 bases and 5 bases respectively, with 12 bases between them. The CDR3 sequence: CASSWDISHEQYF. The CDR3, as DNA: TGTGCCAGCAGTTGGGACATCAGCCACGAGCAGTACTTC.

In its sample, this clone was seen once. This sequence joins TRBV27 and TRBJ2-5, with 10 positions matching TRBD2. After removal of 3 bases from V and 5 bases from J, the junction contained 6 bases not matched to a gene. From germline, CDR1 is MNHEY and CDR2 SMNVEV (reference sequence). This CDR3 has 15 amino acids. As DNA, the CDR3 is TGTGCCAGCAGTTTGGTAGCGGGAGGCTTTGAGACCCAGTACTTC. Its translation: CASSLVAGGFETQYF.

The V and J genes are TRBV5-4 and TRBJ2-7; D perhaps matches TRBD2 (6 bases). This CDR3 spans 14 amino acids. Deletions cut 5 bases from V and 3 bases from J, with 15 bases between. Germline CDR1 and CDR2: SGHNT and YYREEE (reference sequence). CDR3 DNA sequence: TGTGCCAGCAGTACCCCGGGGGTGGGCTACGAGCAGTACTTC. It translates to CASSTPGVGYEQYF.

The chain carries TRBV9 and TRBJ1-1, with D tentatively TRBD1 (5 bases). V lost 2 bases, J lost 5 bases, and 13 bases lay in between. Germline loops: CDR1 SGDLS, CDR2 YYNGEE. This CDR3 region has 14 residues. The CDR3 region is CASSVWGVETEAFF. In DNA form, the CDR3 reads TGTGCCAGCAGCGTTTGGGGGGTTGAAACTGAAGCTTTCTTT.

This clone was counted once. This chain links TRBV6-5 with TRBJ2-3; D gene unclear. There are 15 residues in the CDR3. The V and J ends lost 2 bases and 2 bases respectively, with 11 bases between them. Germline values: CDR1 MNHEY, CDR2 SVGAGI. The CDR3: CASSYGAGPTDTQYF. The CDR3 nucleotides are TGTGCCAGCAGTTACGGAGCAGGACCCACAGATACGCAGTATTTT.

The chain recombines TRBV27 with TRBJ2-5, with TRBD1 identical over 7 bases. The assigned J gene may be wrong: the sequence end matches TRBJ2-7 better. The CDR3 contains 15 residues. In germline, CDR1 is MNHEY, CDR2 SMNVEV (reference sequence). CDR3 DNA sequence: TGTGCCAGCAGTTACACATGGGACAGCTCCTACGAGCAGTACTTC. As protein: CASSYTWDSSYEQYF.

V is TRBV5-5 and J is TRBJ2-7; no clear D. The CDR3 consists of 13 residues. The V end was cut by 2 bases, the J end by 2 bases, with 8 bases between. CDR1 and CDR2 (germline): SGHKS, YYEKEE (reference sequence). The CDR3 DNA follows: TGTGCCAGCAGCTTAAGGGCCGCCTACGAGCAGTACTTC. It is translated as CASSLRAAYEQYF.

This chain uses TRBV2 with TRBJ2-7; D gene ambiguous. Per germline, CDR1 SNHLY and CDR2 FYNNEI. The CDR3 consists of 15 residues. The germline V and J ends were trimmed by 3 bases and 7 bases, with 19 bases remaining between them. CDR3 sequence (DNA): TGTGCCAGCAGTGATGAACGGATATACGTTAGTGAGCAGTACTTC. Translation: CASSDERIYVSEQYF.

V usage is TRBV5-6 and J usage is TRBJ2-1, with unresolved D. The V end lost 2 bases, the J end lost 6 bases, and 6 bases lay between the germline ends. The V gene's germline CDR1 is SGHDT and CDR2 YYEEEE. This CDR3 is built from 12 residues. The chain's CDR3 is CASSLRSNEQFF. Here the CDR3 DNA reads TGTGCCAGCAGCTTACGGAGCAATGAGCAGTTCTTC.

CDR3 DNA sequence: TGTGCCAGCAGCCATCTAGCGGGATTGGACTACGAGCAGTACTTC. It encodes CASSHLAGLDYEQYF. V usage is TRBV14 and J usage is TRBJ2-7, with TRBD2 identical over 9 bases. Germline loops: CDR1 SGHDN, CDR2 FVKESK. J lost 3 bases, V lost 3 bases, and 6 bases had no gene match. This CDR3 is built from 15 residues. The whole variable domain, remainder taken from reference TRBV14 and TRBJ2-7, is EAGVTQFPSHSVIEKGQTVTLRCDPISGHDNLYWYRRVMGKEIKFLLHFVKESKQDESGMPNNRFLAERTGGTYSTLKVQPAELEDSGVYFCASSHLAGLDYEQYFGPGTRLTVT.

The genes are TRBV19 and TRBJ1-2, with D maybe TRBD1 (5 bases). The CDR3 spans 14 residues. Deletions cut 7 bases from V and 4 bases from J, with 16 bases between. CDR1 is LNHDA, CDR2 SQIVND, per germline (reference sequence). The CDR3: CASTNWGDAYGYTF. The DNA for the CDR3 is TGTGCCAGTACCAACTGGGGGGACGCCTATGGCTACACCTTC.

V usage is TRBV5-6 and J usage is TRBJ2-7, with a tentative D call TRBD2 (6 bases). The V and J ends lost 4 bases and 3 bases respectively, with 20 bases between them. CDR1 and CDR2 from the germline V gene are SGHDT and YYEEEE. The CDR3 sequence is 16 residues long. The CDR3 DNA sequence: TGTGCCAGCAGCCTACATCCGTGGGAGGAGGACTACGAGCAGTACTTC. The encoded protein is CASSLHPWEEDYEQYF.

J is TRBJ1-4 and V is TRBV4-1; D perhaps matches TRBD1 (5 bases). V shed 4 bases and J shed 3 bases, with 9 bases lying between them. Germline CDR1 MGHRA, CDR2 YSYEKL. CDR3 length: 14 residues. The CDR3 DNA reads TGCGCCAGCAGCCTCAGGGAGGCTAATGAAAAACTGTTTTTT. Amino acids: CASSLREANEKLFF.

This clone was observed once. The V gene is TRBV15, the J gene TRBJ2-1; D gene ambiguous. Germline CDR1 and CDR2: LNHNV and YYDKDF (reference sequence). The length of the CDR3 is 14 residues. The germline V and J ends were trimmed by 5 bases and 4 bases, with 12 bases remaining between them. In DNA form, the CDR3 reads TGTGCCACCAGCCATACCCCAAATTACAATGAGCAGTTCTTC. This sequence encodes CATSHTPNYNEQFF.

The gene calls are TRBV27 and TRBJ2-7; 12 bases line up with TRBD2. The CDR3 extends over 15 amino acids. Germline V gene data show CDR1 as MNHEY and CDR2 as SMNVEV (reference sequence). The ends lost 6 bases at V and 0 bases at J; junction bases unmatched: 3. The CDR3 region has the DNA TGTGCCAGCAGAGTGACTAGCGGGAGCTCCTACGAGCAGTACTTC. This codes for CASRVTSGSSYEQYF.

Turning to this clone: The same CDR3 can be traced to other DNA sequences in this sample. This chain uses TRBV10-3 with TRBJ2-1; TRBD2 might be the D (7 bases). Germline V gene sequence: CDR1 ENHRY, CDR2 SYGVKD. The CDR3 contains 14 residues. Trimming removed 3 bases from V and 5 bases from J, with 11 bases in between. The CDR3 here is CAISESGGHNEQFF. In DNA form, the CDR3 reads TGTGCCATCAGTGAATCGGGGGGCCACAATGAGCAGTTCTTC.

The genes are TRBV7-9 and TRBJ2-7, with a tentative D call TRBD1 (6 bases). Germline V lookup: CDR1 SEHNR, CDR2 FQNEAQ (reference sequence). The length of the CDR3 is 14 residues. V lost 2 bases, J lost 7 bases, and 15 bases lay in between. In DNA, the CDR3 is TGTGCCAGCAGCTTAAATCCAGGGGCAGGGGAGCAGTACTTC. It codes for CASSLNPGAGEQYF.

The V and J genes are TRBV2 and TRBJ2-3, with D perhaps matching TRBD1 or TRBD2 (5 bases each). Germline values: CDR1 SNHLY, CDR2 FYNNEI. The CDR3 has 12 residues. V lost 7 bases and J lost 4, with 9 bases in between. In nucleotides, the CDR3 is TGTGCCAGCACGTGGGACGCAGATACGCAGTATTTT. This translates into CASTWDADTQYF.

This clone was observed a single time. The CDR3 DNA reads as TGTGCCAGCAGTTTATTTGGTCTCCCGGGAGCGGGGGATGAGAGCACAGATACGCAGTATTTT. This encodes CASSLFGLPGAGDESTDTQYF. The chain is built from TRBV28 and TRBJ2-3, with 8 bases lining up with TRBD2. Germline V gene data show CDR1 as MDHEN and CDR2 as SYDVKM. V trimming: 1 base; J trimming: 0 bases; junction bases outside the gene matches: 18. The CDR3 extends over 21 amino acids.

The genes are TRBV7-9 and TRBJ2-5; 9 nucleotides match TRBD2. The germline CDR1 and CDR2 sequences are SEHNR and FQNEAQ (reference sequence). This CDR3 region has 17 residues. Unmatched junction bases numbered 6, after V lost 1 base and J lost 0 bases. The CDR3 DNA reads TGTGCCAGCAGCTTAGATGGCGGGAGGGCGTACCAAGAGACCCAGTACTTC. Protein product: CASSLDGGRAYQETQYF.

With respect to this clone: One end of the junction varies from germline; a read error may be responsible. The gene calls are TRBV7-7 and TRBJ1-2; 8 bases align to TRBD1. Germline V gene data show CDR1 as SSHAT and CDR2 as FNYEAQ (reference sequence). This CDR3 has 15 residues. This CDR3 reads CASSLARQGWTGYTF. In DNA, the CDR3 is TGTGCTAGCAGCTTAGCTCGACAGGGGTGGACTGGCTACACCTTC.

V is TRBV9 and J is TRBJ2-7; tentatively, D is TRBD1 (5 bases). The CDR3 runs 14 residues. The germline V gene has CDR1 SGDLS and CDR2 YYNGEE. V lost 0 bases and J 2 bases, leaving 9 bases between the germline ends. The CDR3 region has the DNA TGTGCCAGCAGCGTAGGACAGTACCCCTACGAGCAGTACTTC. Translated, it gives CASSVGQYPYEQYF.

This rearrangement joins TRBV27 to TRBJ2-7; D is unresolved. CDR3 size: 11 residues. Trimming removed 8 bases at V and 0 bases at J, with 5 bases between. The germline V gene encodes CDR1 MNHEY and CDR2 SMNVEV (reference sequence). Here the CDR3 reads CASQDSYEQYF. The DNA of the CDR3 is TGTGCCAGCCAGGACTCCTACGAGCAGTACTTC.

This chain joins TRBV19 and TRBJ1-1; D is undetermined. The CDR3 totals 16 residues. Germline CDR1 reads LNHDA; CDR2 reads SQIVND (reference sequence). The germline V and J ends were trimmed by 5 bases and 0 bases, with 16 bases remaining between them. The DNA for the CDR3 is TGTGCCAGTAGTCCTAAGTATGGAAAGTTGAACACTGAAGCTTTCTTT. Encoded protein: CASSPKYGKLNTEAFF.

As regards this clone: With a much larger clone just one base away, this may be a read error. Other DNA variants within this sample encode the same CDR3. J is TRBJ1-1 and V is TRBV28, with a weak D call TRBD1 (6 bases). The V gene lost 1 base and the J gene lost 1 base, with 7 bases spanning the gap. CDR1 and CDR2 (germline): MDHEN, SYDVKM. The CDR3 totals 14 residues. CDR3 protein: CASSLSQGNTEAFF. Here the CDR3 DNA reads TGTGCCAGCAGTTTATCACAGGGGAACACTGAAGCTTTCTTT.